This is a list of T cell receptor beta chains from one sample in a study of blood T cell repertoires in COVID-19. Clones were read by immunoSEQ multiplex PCR, and TCRdb kept only the in-frame ones, dropping some. The profile covers tens of thousands of clones, with 86% appearing a single time and 2% taken by the ten largest. What was sequenced was peripheral blood. Every receptor here comes from a man aged 25-45 years with acute or convalescent COVID-19. Each CDR3 is given with its conserved first and last residue. The D gene is left open where the match is weak. Only some rows state a clone size, as once, few, many or a class for expanded clones.

TRBV27	.	TRBJ1-3	.	CASGSWGRAGNTIYF	TGTGCCAGCGGGTCCTGGGGCAGGGCTGGAAACACCATATATTTT
TRBV2	.	TRBJ1-4	.	CASRDSWNEKLFF	TGTGCCAGCAGGGACAGTTGGAATGAAAAACTGTTTTTT
TRBV5-1	.	TRBJ1-2	.	CASSFPGSNYGYTF	TGCGCCAGCAGCTTCCCGGGATCTAACTATGGCTACACCTTC
TRBV12-3/TRBV12-4	.	TRBJ2-3	.	CASSLYGRAQYF	TGTGCCAGCAGTTTATATGGGCGGGCGCAGTATTTT
TRBV27	.	TRBJ1-2	TRBD1	CASSSLGTGRRGYTF	TGTGCCAGCAGTTCCCTCGGGACAGGGCGACGGGGCTACACCTTC
TRBV6-6	.	TRBJ1-5	.	CASSYINSYQPQHF	TGTGCCAGCAGTTACATCAACTCCTATCAGCCCCAGCATTTT
TRBV7-2	.	TRBJ2-3	TRBD2	CASSSLAATDTQYF	TGTGCCAGCAGCTCCCTAGCGGCCACAGATACGCAGTATTTT
TRBV5-1	.	TRBJ2-1	TRBD1	CASSPDRIYNEQFF	TGCGCCAGCAGCCCGGACAGGATTTACAATGAGCAGTTCTTC
TRBV3-1/TRBV3-2	.	TRBJ2-1	.	CASSPGLGVSYNEQFF	TGTGCCAGCAGCCCAGGTCTAGGGGTTTCCTACAATGAGCAGTTCTTC
TRBV11-2	.	TRBJ1-1	.	CASSRSQGGNTEAFF	TGTGCCAGCAGCCGATCCCAGGGCGGCAACACTGAAGCTTTCTTT
TRBV10-3	.	TRBJ1-1	TRBD1	CAISFLPGTGNEAFF	TGTGCCATCAGTTTTCTCCCCGGGACAGGGAATGAAGCTTTCTTT
TRBV19	.	TRBJ1-1	.	CASSGRGQSEAFF	TGTGCCAGTAGTGGACGGGGACAAAGTGAAGCTTTCTTT
TRBV11-1	.	TRBJ2-7	TRBD2	CASSPLREVYEQYF	TGTGCCAGCAGCCCCCTGCGGGAGGTCTACGAGCAGTACTTC
TRBV3-1/TRBV3-2	.	TRBJ2-3	TRBD2	CASSQGTSGITDTQYF	TGTGCCAGCAGCCAAGGGACTAGCGGGATCACAGATACGCAGTATTTT
TRBV6-6	.	TRBJ1-2	TRBD1	CASSYRGTDYGYTF	TGTGCCAGCAGTTACCGAGGGACAGACTATGGCTACACCTTC
TRBV6-6	.	TRBJ2-3	TRBD2	CASSYGRAGGDTQYF	TGTGCCAGCAGCTACGGGAGGGCCGGGGGAGATACGCAGTATTTT
TRBV12-3/TRBV12-4	.	TRBJ1-5	.	CASSPIQGQPQHF	TGTGCCAGCAGCCCCATCCAGGGTCAGCCCCAGCATTTT
TRBV4-1	.	TRBJ1-5	.	CASSQDWANQPQHF	TGCGCCAGCAGCCAAGACTGGGCGAATCAGCCCCAGCATTTT
TRBV9	.	TRBJ2-3	.	CASSVEDYTQYF	TGTGCCAGCAGCGTAGAGGACTATACGCAGTATTTT
TRBV5-4	.	TRBJ2-3	TRBD1	CASSPGTGGSSGTDTQYF	TGTGCCAGCAGCCCCGGGACAGGGGGCTCGAGTGGCACAGATACGCAGTATTTT
TRBV2	.	TRBJ1-4	.	CASRALDEKLFF	TGTGCCAGCAGGGCCTTGGATGAAAAACTGTTTTTT
TRBV9	.	TRBJ2-1	TRBD2	CASSAGSGRVSYEQFF	TGTGCCAGCAGCGCCGGTAGCGGGAGGGTTTCGTACGAGCAGTTCTTC
TRBV27	few	TRBJ2-2	.	CASSLGGPNTGELFF	TGTGCCAGCAGTTTGGGAGGCCCCAACACCGGGGAGCTGTTTTTT
TRBV19	.	TRBJ1-1	.	CASSARVHTEAFF	TGTGCCAGTAGTGCCCGCGTACACACTGAAGCTTTCTTT
TRBV27	.	TRBJ1-1	.	CASSSPLRLNTEAFF	TGTGCCAGCAGTTCCCCCCTCAGGTTGAACACTGAAGCTTTCTTT
TRBV5-4	.	TRBJ2-5	.	CAFSDRIQETQYF	TGTGCCTTCTCGGACAGAATCCAAGAGACCCAGTACTTC
TRBV13	.	TRBJ1-2	.	CASSSRPGGSDGYTF	TGTGCCAGCAGCTCCCGGCCGGGGGGCTCTGATGGCTACACCTTC
TRBV5-6	once	TRBJ1-6	TRBD1	CASSQGQVLGALHF	TGTGCCAGCAGCCAAGGACAGGTCTTAGGCGCCCTCCACTTT
TRBV4-2	.	TRBJ1-5	.	CASSQNLQYSNQPQHF	TGTGCCAGCAGCCAAAATCTCCAGTATAGCAATCAGCCCCAGCATTTT
TRBV4-2	.	TRBJ2-7	TRBD2	CASSQETSGRAYEQYF	TGTGCCAGCAGCCAAGAAACTAGCGGGAGGGCCTACGAGCAGTACTTC
TRBV18	.	TRBJ1-5	TRBD1	CASSPGTGYQPQHF	TGTGCCAGCTCACCAGGGACAGGGTATCAGCCCCAGCATTTT
TRBV7-2	.	TRBJ1-2	.	CASSLVITGIYGYTF	TGTGCCAGCAGCTTAGTTATTACAGGAATCTATGGCTACACCTTC
TRBV6-5	.	TRBJ2-7	TRBD1	CASRQGYDEQYF	TGTGCCAGCAGACAGGGGTACGACGAGCAGTACTTC
TRBV28	.	TRBJ1-5	.	CASSFSGMGNQPQHF	TGTGCCAGCAGTTTTTCGGGGATGGGCAATCAGCCCCAGCATTTT
TRBV2	.	TRBJ2-7	TRBD2	CASNGRGRSTYEQYF	TGTGCCAGCAATGGACGCGGGAGGTCAACCTACGAGCAGTACTTC
TRBV14	.	TRBJ2-5	TRBD1	CASSFRDSRKTQYF	TGTGCCAGCAGCTTCCGGGACAGTCGGAAGACCCAGTACTTC
TRBV27	.	TRBJ1-1	.	CASSLSGFWSTEAFF	TGTGCCAGCAGTTTATCCGGGTTCTGGAGCACTGAAGCTTTCTTT
TRBV6-2/TRBV6-3	.	TRBJ1-2	.	CASSYSRGALDGYTF	TGTGCCAGCAGTTACTCGCGGGGGGCCCTGGATGGCTACACCTTC
TRBV7-9	once	TRBJ1-1	TRBD1	CASSLGTGGNTEAFF	TGTGCCAGCAGCCTAGGGACAGGGGGCAACACTGAAGCTTTCTTT
TRBV2	.	TRBJ1-5	TRBD1	CASSENRGSNQPQHF	TGTGCCAGCAGTGAAAACAGGGGGAGCAATCAGCCCCAGCATTTT